A single sample gave rise to the 31 T cell receptor beta chains below, sequenced in a study of OX40 agonist ivuxolimab in advanced cancers. Method: immunoSEQ multiplex PCR; TCRdb's copy keeps in-frame clones and lacks some. Among about 62,000 clones listed, 79% were seen once. Material: CD4+ or CD8+ T cells sorted from blood, obtained in a trial of the OX40 agonist ivuxolimab. These TCRs come from an adult with an advanced solid tumor such as melanoma, head and neck, liver or kidney cancer.

The chain combines TRBV28 with TRBJ2-2; 7 bases match TRBD1. Germline V gives CDR1 MDHEN, CDR2 SYDVKM. This CDR3 is 16 amino acids long. After removal of 10 bases from V and 0 bases from J, the junction contained 11 bases not matched to a gene. CDR3 in amino acids: CATGQGVPSNTGELFF. CDR3 DNA: TGTGCCACCGGTCAGGGGGTACCTTCGAACACCGGGGAGCTGTTTTTT.

The CDR3 coding sequence is TGTGCCAGCAGTGACAATCCGGGACTAGCGGGGGAGAGCCCGTACAATGAGCAGTTCTTC. Amino acid sequence: CASSDNPGLAGESPYNEQFF. V and J are TRBV6-4 and TRBJ2-1; 14 bases agree with TRBD2. Trimming at V came to 2 bases and at J to 4 bases, leaving 13 bases not matched to a gene. This CDR3 is built from 20 residues. Looked up from germline, CDR1 is MRHNA and CDR2 is SNTAGT.

As concerns this clone: Other DNA sequences in this specimen translate into the identical CDR3. The chain has TRBV7-9 and TRBJ2-2; a possible D gene is TRBD2 (6 bases). The germline gives CDR1 SEHNR, CDR2 FQNEAQ (reference sequence). The CDR3 is 15 residues long. V was shortened by 0 bases and J by 2 bases, with 7 bases between the two germline ends. The CDR3 nucleotides read TGTGCCAGCAGCTTAGCCGGGGGAAACACCGGGGAGCTGTTTTTT. Translating it yields CASSLAGGNTGELFF.

The V and J genes are TRBV6-6 and TRBJ1-5; the match to TRBD1 covers 10 bases. V dropped 7 bases and J dropped 4; count of bases not matched to a gene: 10. Germline CDR1 MNHNY, CDR2 SVGAGI (reference sequence). The CDR3 sequence is 16 residues long. The CDR3 here is CASTLPQGQGNQPQHF. The CDR3, as DNA: TGTGCCAGCACCTTACCCCAGGGACAGGGGAATCAGCCCCAGCATTTT.

The V call is TRBV14, the J call TRBJ2-2, with TRBD1 matching 7 bases. V shed 2 bases and J 6 bases; nucleotides not matched to a gene: 6. CDR1 is SGHDN, CDR2 FVKESK, per germline. The CDR3 extends over 15 amino acids. Here the CDR3 reads CASSQKTGYAGELFF. The CDR3 nucleotides are TGTGCCAGCAGCCAAAAGACAGGGTACGCCGGGGAGCTGTTTTTT.

The chain combines TRBV9 with TRBJ2-3; no firm D call. CDR3 length equals 14 residues. Germline V gene data show CDR1 as SGDLS and CDR2 as YYNGEE. V was shortened by 3 bases and J by 9 bases, with 17 bases between the two germline ends. The CDR3 reads CASSETRVAFTQYF. CDR3 sequence (DNA): TGTGCCAGCAGCGAGACTCGGGTCGCCTTCACGCAGTATTTT.

This clone was observed a single time. The rearrangement links TRBV19 to TRBJ1-1; TRBD1 might be the D (6 bases). The V end was cut by 1 base, the J end by 4 bases, with 13 bases between. CDR1 LNHDA and CDR2 SQIVND come from the germline V gene (reference sequence). This CDR3 region has 15 residues. The CDR3 is CASSIGIQGATEAFF. For the CDR3, the DNA is TGTGCCAGTAGTATAGGGATACAGGGTGCCACTGAAGCTTTCTTT. The full variable domain, in which reference TRBV19 and TRBJ1-1 provide the parts outside the CDR3, is DGGITQSPKYLFRKEGQNVTLSCEQNLNHDAMYWYRQDPGQGLRLIYYSQIVNDFQKGDIAEGYSVSREKKESFPLTVTSAQKNPTAFYLCASSIGIQGATEAFFGQGTRLTVV.

Turning to this clone: One junction end disagrees with the germline gene, perhaps due to a read error. This sequence joins TRBV4-1 and TRBJ2-2; 8 bases fit TRBD2. CDR1 is MGHRA, CDR2 YSYEKL, per germline. CDR3 length: 15 amino acids. CDR3 sequence (DNA): TGCGCCAGCCACGGGACTAGAGGGAACCCCGGGGAGCTGTTTTTT. This codes for CASHGTRGNPGELFF.

The chain joins TRBV29-1 to TRBJ2-2; D may be TRBD1 (7 bases). Germline-derived CDR1 and CDR2 are SQVTM and ANQGSEA. The CDR3 contains 14 residues. V was pared by 6 bases and J by 4 bases, with 15 bases between. CDR3 residues: CSVEGRGATGELFF. The DNA of the CDR3 is TGCAGCGTAGAGGGCAGGGGGGCCACCGGGGAGCTGTTTTTT.

This clone showed up just a few times. The chain carries TRBV7-3 and TRBJ2-1; 9 bases are shared with TRBD2. The CDR3 runs 15 residues. Germline loops: CDR1 SGHTA, CDR2 FQGTGA. V shed 1 base and J 6 bases; nucleotides not matched to a gene: 4. CDR3 in amino acids: CASSLSGTSINEQFF. DNA of the CDR3: TGTGCCAGCAGCTTAAGTGGGACTAGCATCAATGAGCAGTTCTTC.

The genes are TRBV5-1 and TRBJ1-1; no reliable D call. CDR1 is SGHRS, CDR2 YFSETQ, per germline. Trimming stripped 3 bases from V and 7 bases from J, with 7 bases between. The CDR3 is 11 residues long. The CDR3 region has the DNA TGCGCCAGCAGCTGGGGAGATGAAGCTTTCTTT. This codes for CASSWGDEAFF. The full variable domain, with the rest looked up from reference TRBV5-1 and TRBJ1-1, is KAGVTQTPRYLIKTRGQQVTLSCSPISGHRSVSWYQQTPGQGLQFLFEYFSETQRNKGNFPGRFSGRQFSNSRSEMNVSTLELGDSALYLCASSWGDEAFFGQGTRLTVV.

The chain recombines TRBV4-3 with TRBJ1-2, with a tentative D call TRBD1 (6 bases). This CDR3 contains 16 residues. Germline CDR1 is LGHNA and CDR2 is YSLEER. Trimming left V 0 bases short and J 7 bases short, with 18 bases between. Written as DNA, the CDR3 is TGCGCCAGCAGCCAAGAACAGGGAATAACGGTCGGTGGCTACACCTTC. This gives the protein CASSQEQGITVGGYTF.

CDR3 amino acids: CASSIQDRDTGELFF. The CDR3 DNA sequence: TGTGCCAGTAGTATTCAGGACCGAGACACCGGGGAGCTGTTTTTT. The chain recombines TRBV19 with TRBJ2-2; D gene ambiguous. CDR3 length: 15 amino acids. V was shortened by 3 bases and J by 3 bases, with 11 bases between the two germline ends. Germline CDR1 is LNHDA and CDR2 is SQIVND (reference sequence).

The V and J genes are TRBV28 and TRBJ1-5; the D gene is possibly TRBD1 (6 bases). The CDR3 spans 15 residues. From germline, CDR1 is MDHEN and CDR2 SYDVKM. Trimming left V 5 bases short and J 1 base short, with 12 bases between. CDR3 protein: CASSPGARSNQPQHF. For the CDR3, the DNA is TGTGCCAGCAGTCCAGGGGCGCGGAGCAATCAGCCCCAGCATTTT.

The CDR3 here is CASSLASPRAGPNNEQFF. As DNA, the CDR3 is TGTGCCAGCAGCTTAGCATCTCCTCGCGCGGGACCTAACAATGAGCAGTTCTTC. V gene TRBV7-2 combines with J gene TRBJ2-1, with D tentatively TRBD2 (6 bases). This CDR3 contains 18 residues. Germline CDR1 and CDR2: SGHTA and FQGNSA. V lost 0 bases to trimming and J lost 5 bases, with 20 bases between them.

The chain couples TRBV11-1 to TRBJ1-5; 7 bases map to TRBD1. Per germline, CDR1 SGHAT and CDR2 FQDESV (reference sequence). The CDR3 spans 15 residues. J was trimmed by 3 bases and V by 2 bases; bases with no gene match: 4. CDR3 sequence: CASSLSGTANQPQHF. The CDR3 DNA reads as TGTGCCAGCAGCTTATCCGGGACAGCCAATCAGCCCCAGCATTTT. The whole variable domain, filled in from reference TRBV11-1 and TRBJ1-5, reads EAEVAQSPRYKITEKSQAVAFWCDPISGHATLYWYRQILGQGPELLVQFQDESVVDDSQLPKDRFSAERLKGVDSTLKIQPAELGDSAMYLCASSLSGTANQPQHFGDGTRLSIL.

The table lists this clone with a few counts. The chain uses TRBV2 and TRBJ1-1; 8 positions agree with TRBD1. The CDR3 runs 13 residues. Germline values: CDR1 SNHLY, CDR2 FYNNEI. V lost 8 bases and J lost 0; bases outside the gene matches: 2. DNA for the CDR3: TGTGCCAGCCACAGGGGGTTGAACACTGAAGCTTTCTTT. It specifies CASHRGLNTEAFF.

This chain connects TRBV14 to TRBJ2-1, with D uncertain. CDR1 SGHDN and CDR2 FVKESK come from the germline V gene. The ends were cut back, 4 bases at V and 4 bases at J, with 5 bases in the middle. This CDR3 contains 12 residues. As DNA, the CDR3 is TGTGCCAGCAGCCGGGGTTACAATGAGCAGTTCTTC. It yields the protein CASSRGYNEQFF. The variable domain in full, completed from reference TRBV14 and TRBJ2-1, reads EAGVTQFPSHSVIEKGQTVTLRCDPISGHDNLYWYRRVMGKEIKFLLHFVKESKQDESGMPNNRFLAERTGGTYSTLKVQPAELEDSGVYFCASSRGYNEQFFGPGTRLTVL.

The table lists this clone with a few counts. This sequence joins TRBV4-1 and TRBJ2-1; TRBD2 agrees at 10 bases. Trimming took 6 bases from V and 8 from J; bases not matched to a gene: 7. The CDR3 runs to 14 residues. Germline V gene sequence: CDR1 MGHRA, CDR2 YSYEKL. The CDR3 nucleotides are TGCGCCAGCAGGGGGGCTAGCGGGAGATATGAGCAGTTCTTC. Protein product: CASRGASGRYEQFF.

This clone occurred once. It may be a read error: a sequence one base away is much more abundant. The sample contains more than one DNA sequence encoding this CDR3. The J gene is TRBJ2-7, the V gene TRBV19; D gene unclear. Trimming took off 4 bases at V and 4 bases at J, with 14 bases between the two ends. CDR3 length: 14 amino acids. Germline CDR1 is LNHDA and CDR2 is SQIVND (reference sequence). Here the CDR3 reads CASSRLGGLYEQYF. As DNA, the CDR3 is TGTGCCAGTAGTAGACTGGGCGGTCTGTACGAGCAGTACTTC.

The chain combines TRBV10-3 with TRBJ1-6; no definite D call. The germline V gene encodes CDR1 ENHRY and CDR2 SYGVKD. The CDR3 runs to 13 residues. Trimming took off 6 bases at V and 6 bases at J, with 9 bases between the two ends. The CDR3, as DNA: TGTGCCATCAGGGGCAGACGTAATTCACCCCTCCACTTT. It specifies CAIRGRRNSPLHF.

This rearrangement joins TRBV7-9 to TRBJ1-2; D is possibly TRBD1 (6 bases). Germline CDR1 is SEHNR and CDR2 is FQNEAQ (reference sequence). The CDR3 covers 15 residues. Trimming pared 5 bases from V and 14 bases from J, leaving 27 bases between. Here the CDR3 reads CASSATQGFRAPRTF. Written as DNA, the CDR3 is TGTGCCAGCAGCGCGACACAGGGCTTTAGGGCTCCGAGGACCTTC.

Turning to this clone: Mismatch with germline at one junction end may stem from a read error. V gene TRBV7-7 combines with J gene TRBJ2-3; no firm D call. CDR1 SSHAT and CDR2 FNYEAQ come from the germline V gene (reference sequence). The CDR3 contains 12 residues. The CDR3 region is CASSPSTDTQYF. The DNA for the CDR3 is TGTGCTAGCAGCCCTAGCACAGATACGCAGTATTTT. Full variable domain (remainder filled in from reference TRBV7-7 and TRBJ2-3): GAGVSQSPRYKVTKRGQDVTLRCDPISSHATLYWYQQALGQGPEFLTYFNYEAQPDKSGLPSDRFSAERPEGSISTLTIQRTEQRDSAMYRCASSPSTDTQYFGPGTRLTVL.

The chain has TRBV5-1 and TRBJ2-3; TRBD1 or TRBD2 may be the D gene (5 bases each). Germline loops: CDR1 SGHRS, CDR2 YFSETQ. The CDR3 runs 15 residues. V lost 4 bases to trimming and J lost 4 bases, with 16 bases between them. DNA for the CDR3: TGCGCCAGCAGCAAAGAGGGGACCTGGCCAGATACGCAGTATTTT. Residues: CASSKEGTWPDTQYF.

The rearrangement joins TRBV28 to TRBJ1-1; D is undetermined. From germline, CDR1 is MDHEN and CDR2 SYDVKM. The V gene lost 10 bases and the J gene lost 8 bases, with 17 bases spanning the gap. The CDR3 runs 12 residues. The CDR3 region is CATNEGRDEAFF. In nucleotides, the CDR3 is TGTGCCACAAACGAAGGACGCGACGAAGCTTTCTTT. The full variable domain, with the rest looked up from reference TRBV28 and TRBJ1-1, is DVKVTQSSRYLVKRTGEKVFLECVQDMDHENMFWYRQDPGLGLRLIYFSYDVKMKEKGDIPEGYSVSREKKERFSLILESASTNQTSMYLCATNEGRDEAFFGQGTRLTVV.

The V gene is TRBV7-2, the J gene TRBJ1-6, with a tentative D call TRBD1 (5 bases). The CDR3 spans 14 residues. Germline V gene data show CDR1 as SGHTA and CDR2 as FQGNSA. The germline V and J ends were trimmed by 5 bases and 4 bases, with 9 bases remaining between them. CDR3 sequence reads: CASSPQEYNSPLHF. The CDR3 DNA reads TGTGCCAGCAGCCCACAGGAATATAATTCACCCCTCCACTTT.

The CDR3 DNA sequence: TGCGCCAGCAGCTTGGCCATACAGGGGTCGACAGATACGCAGTATTTT. As protein: CASSLAIQGSTDTQYF. The rearrangement links TRBV5-1 to TRBJ2-3; 7 nucleotides align to TRBD1. This CDR3 spans 16 amino acids. Germline CDR1 is SGHRS and CDR2 is YFSETQ. J lost 3 bases, V lost 0 bases, and 7 bases had no gene match.

The chain carries TRBV9 and TRBJ2-7, with 11 nucleotides matching TRBD1. CDR1 is SGDLS and CDR2 is YYNGEE in the germline V gene. The CDR3 sequence is 15 residues long. The V and J ends lost 4 bases and 3 bases, in that order; junction bases with no gene match: 6. CDR3 nucleotide sequence: TGTGCCAGCAGCATCTCCGGGACAGGGGGCTACGAGCAGTACTTC. Protein sequence: CASSISGTGGYEQYF.

V and J are TRBV6-5 and TRBJ2-3; no clear D gene. V shed 2 bases and J shed 3 bases, with 12 bases lying between them. CDR1 is MNHEY and CDR2 is SVGAGI in the germline V gene. The CDR3 sequence is 15 residues long. This CDR3 is CASSYAEGPTDTQYF. CDR3 sequence (DNA): TGTGCCAGCAGTTACGCCGAAGGTCCGACAGATACGCAGTATTTT.

J is TRBJ2-5 and V is TRBV5-4, with 13 bases lining up with TRBD2. V dropped 3 bases and J dropped 7; count of bases not matched to a gene: 6. Per germline, CDR1 SGHNT and CDR2 YYREEE (reference sequence). This CDR3 spans 15 amino acids. In DNA form, the CDR3 reads TGTGCCAGCAGCTCGGGACTAGCGGGGACGGGGACCCAGTACTTC. It encodes CASSSGLAGTGTQYF.

V gene TRBV7-3 combines with J gene TRBJ2-3; D is undetermined. This CDR3 is built from 14 residues. Germline V lookup: CDR1 SGHTA, CDR2 FQGTGA. With 5 bases removed from V and 2 bases from J, the gap between germline ends came to 11 bases. The CDR3 DNA sequence: TGTGCCAGCAGCGCCGCGGCGGACACAGATACGCAGTATTTT. Its translation is CASSAAADTDTQYF.